The present T cell receptor (beta chain) was sequenced within a study of blood T cell repertoires in COVID-19. About the research overall: The analysed material was cDNA or gDNA that came from T cells, B-cell-depleted T cells, or PBMCs.

Method: immunoSEQ multiplex PCR; TCRdb's copy keeps in-frame clones and lacks some. The sample lists around 150,000 clones, 60% to 80% seen once, with more than 8.5% in the top ten. This sequence originates from a woman aged 45-60 years with active or convalescent COVID-19. The sequencing sample was made of peripheral blood.

The CDR3 is CASSRRPSEGTGELFF. CDR3 sequence (DNA): TGTGCCAGTAGCAGACGGCCTAGCGAGGGCACCGGGGAGCTGTTTTTT. This rearrangement joins TRBV19 to TRBJ2-2; maybe TRBD2 (6 bases). Trimming shortened V by 6 bases and J by 4 bases, and 18 bases separated the two germline ends. This CDR3 contains 16 residues. The V gene's germline CDR1 is LNHDA and CDR2 SQIVND (reference sequence).